The clone carrying this T cell receptor (beta chain) was seen more than once but under ten times. In terms of age and location, participants ranged from about 18 to 89 years and lived in roughly 22 US areas. Participants' reported clinical history set cohort assignment. Participants in the exposed group had met a COVID-19 case in the 2 weeks before joining the study. The protocol was immunoSEQ multiplex PCR, while the TCRdb copy is restricted to in-frame clones and leaves out a portion. The table lists roughly 200,000 clones, about 86% of them singletons. This sample is drawn from a study of blood T cell repertoires in COVID-19. Trimming took 9 bases from V and 6 from J; bases not matched to a gene: 11. The CDR3 runs 14 residues. Germline loops: CDR1 SGHRS, CDR2 YFSETQ.

Sequencing was performed on PBMCs or T cells enriched from blood (not recorded which). This receptor was taken from a woman aged 25-40 years who had been exposed to COVID-19. This chain links TRBV5-1 with TRBJ1-2, with 10 bases matching TRBD1. The CDR3 coding sequence is TGCGCCACCACCCCCGGGGACAGGGGCCATGGCTACACCTTC. Its protein is CATTPGDRGHGYTF.